Sequencing of this TCR beta chain was carried out in a study of human T cells and chemical hapten exposure. In TCRdb, the RACE reads were re-called with MiXCR into one record per CDR3 protein. The sample lists some 80,000 distinct CDR3 sequences; around 10% were seen once. Time point specified: patch test 1, 2 weeks after DPC sensitization. Treatment here: therapeutic diphenylcyclopropenone sensitization with weekly scalp DPC. The starting material, unfractionated whole blood, was used for total RNA extraction. The CDR3 length is 13 residues. V was trimmed by 4 bases and J by 8 bases, leaving 11 bases between them. Looked up from germline, CDR1 is KGHDR and CDR2 is SFDVKD. This clonotype was found once.

The material sequenced was whole blood, taken in connection with sensitization to the hapten diphenylcyclopropenone (DPC). The receptor's source is a woman aged 50 to 65 with alopecia areata. Some clones in this sample may be carry-over from other donors' samples. The gene calls are TRBV24-1 and TRBJ2-1; the D gene is possibly TRBD2 (5 bases). The CDR3 is CATSEPRGHEQFF. The CDR3 DNA reads TGTGCCACCAGTGAACCACGAGGGCATGAGCAGTTCTTC.